This T cell receptor beta chain is from a study of beta chain features in type 1 diabetes. Every sorted population was more than 95% pure. Trimming shortened V by 5 bases and J by 9 bases, and 20 bases separated the two germline ends. Germline V gene lookup returns CDR1 SGHAT and CDR2 FQNNGV. The CDR3 has 15 amino acids. Expressed TCRB transcripts got sequenced, as all isolated RNA was reverse transcribed. The protocol was immunoSEQ multiplex PCR, while the TCRdb copy is restricted to in-frame clones and leaves out a portion. The sample records some 240,000 clones, 11% being singletons. The TCR comes from a man younger than 35 in good health. This sequence joins TRBV11-2 and TRBJ2-1; D is unresolved. Sequenced material: central memory CD4+ T cells from blood. CDR3 nucleotides: TGTGCCAGCAGCAAAAGTCCGCTTTCTTTAGGTGAGCAGTTCTTC. It specifies CASSKSPLSLGEQFF.